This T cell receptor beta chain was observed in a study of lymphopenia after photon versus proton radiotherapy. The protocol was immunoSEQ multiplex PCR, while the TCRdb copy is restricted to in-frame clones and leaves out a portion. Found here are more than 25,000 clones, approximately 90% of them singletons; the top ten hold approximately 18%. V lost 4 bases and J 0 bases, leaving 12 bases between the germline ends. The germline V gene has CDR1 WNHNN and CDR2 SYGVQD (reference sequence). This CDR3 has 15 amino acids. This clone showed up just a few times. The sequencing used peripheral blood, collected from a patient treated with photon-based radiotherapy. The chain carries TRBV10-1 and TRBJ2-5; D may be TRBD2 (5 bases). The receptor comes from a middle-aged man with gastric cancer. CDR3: CASSVRSGNQETQYF. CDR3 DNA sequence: TGCGCCAGCAGTGTGCGTTCGGGGAACCAAGAGACCCAGTACTTC.